The 15 T cell receptor beta chains below were found in one sample sequenced in a study of T cell clones after liver transplantation (dated by TCRdb to the late 2010s). Alloreactive TCRbeta sequences were defined by sequencing of proliferating CFSE-low cells from the MLR. Library creation used the immunoSEQ multiplex PCR assay. TCRdb retrieved this table from immuneACCESS and kept in-frame rearrangements only. Not all clones are present; in checked studies, unresolved V genes account for under half, and no reason is known for the remainder. The sample table contains 5,600 or so clones; only one count was recorded for roughly 30% of them. The ten largest clones add up to more than 4.5% of the sample. The antigens these receptors bind are not known. Sequenced: CD4+ T cells from cultured PBMCs. These receptor sequences come from a human patient who received a liver transplant. Once a transplant has taken place, some T cells may be donor derived.

In its sample, this clone was seen a few times. The CDR3 DNA follows: TGTGCCAGCAGCATCACATCCGGCAATCAGCCCCAGCATTTT. Translating gives CASSITSGNQPQHF. The chain recombines TRBV11-2 with TRBJ1-5, with D hard to call. This CDR3 has 14 amino acids. The ends were cut back, 5 bases at V and 2 bases at J, with 10 bases in the middle. Germline assignment: CDR1 SGHAT and CDR2 FQNNGV.

The DNA of the CDR3 is TGTGCCAGTGCGGGAGGCCAGTTCCGCGTCGAGCAGTACTTC. Its protein is CASAGGQFRVEQYF. This sequence joins TRBV7-9 and TRBJ2-7, with TRBD2 matching 8 bases. There are 14 residues in the CDR3. In germline, CDR1 is SEHNR, CDR2 FQNEAQ (reference sequence). V trimming: 9 bases; J trimming: 6 bases; junction bases outside the gene matches: 13.

V is TRBV5-5 and J is TRBJ1-5; perhaps TRBD1 as D (5 bases). Trimming took 4 bases from V and 7 from J, leaving 18 bases between them. CDR3 size: 15 residues. Per germline, CDR1 SGHKS and CDR2 YYEKEE (reference sequence). CDR3 in DNA: TGTGCCAGCAGCGGGGGGACCAGATCCGGGCAGCCCCAGCATTTT. It specifies CASSGGTRSGQPQHF. Variable domain in full (rest from reference TRBV5-5 and TRBJ1-5): DAGVTQSPTHLIKTRGQQVTLRCSPISGHKSVSWYQQVLGQGPQFIFQYYEKEERGRGNFPDRFSARQFPNYSSELNVNALLLGDSALYLCASSGGTRSGQPQHFGDGTRLSIL.

This clone came up a few times. The gene calls are TRBV28 and TRBJ1-2; D perhaps matches TRBD1 (5 bases). Germline assignment: CDR1 MDHEN and CDR2 SYDVKM. V dropped 3 bases and J dropped 4 bases, with 9 bases sitting between them. This CDR3 spans 13 amino acids. CDR3 DNA sequence: TGTGCCAGCAGTTTGGGCAGGGCCTATGGCTACACCTTC. Residues: CASSLGRAYGYTF.

This clone has more than one count but fewer than ten. V gene TRBV7-6 combines with J gene TRBJ2-7; D possibly uses TRBD1 or TRBD2 (6 bases each). The CDR3 is 14 amino acids. V was clipped by 1 base and J by 5 bases, with 12 bases between them. The germline gives CDR1 SGHVS, CDR2 FNYEAQ. The CDR3 nucleotides are TGTGCCAGCAGCTTAGGCCAGGGGAGGCACGAGCAGTACTTC. It specifies CASSLGQGRHEQYF. The full variable domain, with the rest looked up from reference TRBV7-6 and TRBJ2-7, is GAGVSQSPRYKVTKRGQDVALRCDPISGHVSLYWYRQALGQGPEFLTYFNYEAQQDKSGLPNDRFSAERPEGSISTLTIQRTEQRDSAMYRCASSLGQGRHEQYFGPGTRLTVT.

The gene calls are TRBV11-3 and TRBJ2-7, with 8 bases that match TRBD1. CDR1 SGHNT and CDR2 YENEEA come from the germline V gene. The V segment lost 3 bases and the J segment 5 bases; nucleotides outside the gene matches: 12. The CDR3 length is 16 residues. As DNA, the CDR3 is TGTGCCAGCAGCTTGGGGTCGACAGGGGTGCCCCACGAGCAGTACTTC. Translated, it gives CASSLGSTGVPHEQYF.

This clone is deemed medium-sized (0.01 to 0.1%). This rearrangement joins TRBV19 to TRBJ1-1, with no clear D. Trimming stripped 1 base from V and 8 bases from J, with 8 bases between. The CDR3 contains 12 residues. In germline, CDR1 is LNHDA, CDR2 SQIVND (reference sequence). The CDR3 sequence: CASSIGWAEAFF. The CDR3 DNA follows: TGTGCCAGTAGTATAGGTTGGGCAGAAGCTTTCTTT.

This clone was detected a few times. The gene calls are TRBV5-1 and TRBJ2-7, with 10 bases fitting TRBD1. CDR3 length equals 16 residues. V lost 3 bases to trimming and J lost 6 bases; unmatched junction nucleotides: 12. CDR1 is SGHRS, CDR2 YFSETQ, per germline. The CDR3 sequence: CASSSKPGTGVSEQYF. The CDR3 bases are TGCGCCAGCAGCTCCAAACCCGGGACAGGGGTATCCGAGCAGTACTTC.

Concerning this clone: Its ends do not fully match the called genes, so a read error is possible. V is TRBV5-6 and J is TRBJ1-2, with 8 bases lining up with TRBD1. Per the germline V gene, CDR1 is SGHDT and CDR2 is YYEEEE. This CDR3 region has 15 residues. The CDR3 bases are TGTGCCAGCAGCGGTGGACAGGGTTTTCACTATGACTACACCTTC. It specifies CASSGGQGFHYDYTF.

This chain joins TRBV6-5 and TRBJ2-5; a possible D gene is TRBD1 (6 bases). Trimming took off 4 bases at V and 14 bases at J, with 14 bases between the two ends. This CDR3 is 11 amino acids long. In germline, CDR1 is MNHEY, CDR2 SVGAGI. CDR3 amino acids: CASSFAWGRYF. CDR3 bases: TGTGCCAGCAGTTTCGCGTGGGGGCGTTACTTC.

This clone was counted only a few times. The gene calls are TRBV7-3 and TRBJ2-7, with D maybe TRBD1 (8 bases). This CDR3 has 16 residues. Trimming left V 3 bases short and J 2 bases short, with 17 bases between. Germline assignment: CDR1 SGHTA and CDR2 FQGTGA. Written as DNA, the CDR3 is TGTGCCAGCAGCTTTTGGACAGGGAGGGGACCCTACGAGCAGTACTTC. Translation gives CASSFWTGRGPYEQYF.

This clone came up many times. The rearrangement joins TRBV6-6 to TRBJ1-1; D not certain. Trimming stripped 0 bases from V and 3 bases from J, with 5 bases between. Germline V gene data show CDR1 as MNHNY and CDR2 as SVGAGI (reference sequence). This CDR3 has 13 residues. The CDR3 here is CASSYSGYTEAFF. The CDR3 bases are TGTGCCAGCAGTTACTCGGGATACACTGAAGCTTTCTTT.

The gene calls are TRBV7-3 and TRBJ2-1, with TRBD1 as a possible D gene (5 bases). The CDR3 runs to 14 residues. Trimming removed 2 bases from V and 12 bases from J, with 17 bases in between. Germline values: CDR1 SGHTA, CDR2 FQGTGA. In nucleotides, the CDR3 is TGTGCCAGCAGCTTAGCGAGGACCAAAAGGGGGCAGTTCTTC. Encoded protein: CASSLARTKRGQFF. Filled out from reference TRBV7-3 and TRBJ2-1, the complete variable domain reads GAGVSQTPSNKVTEKGKYVELRCDPISGHTALYWYRQSLGQGPEFLIYFQGTGAADDSGLPNDRFFAVRPEGSVSTLKIQRTERGDSAVYLCASSLARTKRGQFFGPGTRLTVL.

The V gene is TRBV5-1, the J gene TRBJ1-2; no clear D gene. CDR1 is SGHRS, CDR2 YFSETQ, per germline. Deletions cut 0 bases from V and 1 base from J, with 4 bases between. The CDR3 sequence is 13 residues long. CDR3 region: CASSLVVNYGYTF. In DNA, the CDR3 is TGCGCCAGCAGCTTGGTTGTTAACTATGGCTACACCTTC.

This chain uses TRBV6-1 with TRBJ2-2, with D possibly being TRBD1 or TRBD2 (7 bases each). CDR3 length: 15 amino acids. In germline, CDR1 is MNHNS, CDR2 SASEGT. V was trimmed by 5 bases and J by 4 bases, leaving 14 bases between them. The CDR3 coding sequence is TGTGCCAGCAGTTCAGGGGGGGCGGGCACCGGGGAGCTGTTTTTT. It specifies CASSSGGAGTGELFF.